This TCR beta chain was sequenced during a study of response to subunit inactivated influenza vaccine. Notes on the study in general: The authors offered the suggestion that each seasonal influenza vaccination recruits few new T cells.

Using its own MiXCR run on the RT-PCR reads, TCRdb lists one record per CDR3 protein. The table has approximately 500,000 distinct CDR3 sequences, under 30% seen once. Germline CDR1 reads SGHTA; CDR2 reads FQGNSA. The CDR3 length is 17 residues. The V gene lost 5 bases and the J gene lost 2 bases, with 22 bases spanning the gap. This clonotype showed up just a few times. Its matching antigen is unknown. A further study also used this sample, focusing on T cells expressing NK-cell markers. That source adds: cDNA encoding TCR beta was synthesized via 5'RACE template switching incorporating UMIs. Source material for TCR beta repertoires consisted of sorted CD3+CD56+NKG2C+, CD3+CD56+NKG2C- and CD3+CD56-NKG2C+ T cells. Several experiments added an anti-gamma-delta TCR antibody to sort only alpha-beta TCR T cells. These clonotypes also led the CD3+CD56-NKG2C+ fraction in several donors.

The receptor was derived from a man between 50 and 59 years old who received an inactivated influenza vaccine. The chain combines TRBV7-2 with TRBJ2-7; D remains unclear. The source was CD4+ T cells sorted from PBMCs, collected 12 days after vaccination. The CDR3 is CASSQTPSHMAAYEQYF. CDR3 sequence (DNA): TGTGCCAGCAGCCAAACACCCTCCCACATGGCAGCCTACGAGCAGTACTTC. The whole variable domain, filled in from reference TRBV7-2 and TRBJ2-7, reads GAGVSQSPSNKVTEKGKDVELRCDPISGHTALYWYRQSLGQGLEFLIYFQGNSAPDKSGLPSDRFSAERTGGSVSTLTIQRTQQEDSAVYLCASSQTPSHMAAYEQYFGPGTRLTVT.